The 21 T cell receptor beta chains below come from one sample, sequenced in a study of cytomegalovirus exposure and HLA in healthy donors. PCR primers comprised 60 Vbeta and 13 Jbeta primers. The table came from immunoSEQ multiplex PCR; TCRdb's copy has only in-frame clones and leaves some out. The sample lists approximately 110,000 clones, around 80% occurring once. The sequencing input was PBMCs. All receptors come from a woman aged 18-29 years in good health and CMV-seropositive.

The chain couples TRBV20-1 to TRBJ2-7; 9 nucleotides agree with TRBD2. Germline CDR1 is DFQATT and CDR2 is SNEGSKA (reference sequence). The CDR3 totals 11 residues. CDR3 bases: TGCAGCGCTGTAGCGGGAGCTGGGAGGTACTTC. It yields the protein CSAVAGAGRYF.

This chain connects TRBV5-6 to TRBJ2-3, with a possible D match to TRBD1 (5 bases). The CDR3 consists of 14 residues. V shed 4 bases and J shed 6 bases, with 15 bases lying between them. Looked up from germline, CDR1 is SGHDT and CDR2 is YYEEEE. CDR3 sequence reads: CASSPLGRADTQYF. CDR3 nucleotide sequence: TGTGCCAGCAGCCCCTTGGGGCGAGCGGATACGCAGTATTTT.

This chain links TRBV4-1 with TRBJ2-6, with a possible D match to TRBD1 (6 bases). This CDR3 spans 17 amino acids. Trimming shortened V by 3 bases and J by 0 bases, and 12 bases separated the two germline ends. Germline V lookup: CDR1 MGHRA, CDR2 YSYEKL. Here the CDR3 reads CASSQRTGFSGANVLTF. In DNA form, the CDR3 reads TGCGCCAGCAGCCAGAGAACAGGGTTCTCTGGGGCCAACGTCCTGACTTTC.

This clone is a singleton in its sample. The chain recombines TRBV5-1 with TRBJ1-2, with D possibly matching TRBD1 (5 bases). This CDR3 comprises 15 residues. V lost 0 bases, J lost 0 bases, and 9 bases lay in between. Germline V lookup: CDR1 SGHRS, CDR2 YFSETQ. DNA of the CDR3: TGCGCCAGCAGCTTGGGGGTGACAGCTAACTATGGCTACACCTTC. This gives the protein CASSLGVTANYGYTF.

This chain uses TRBV11-2 with TRBJ2-7, with TRBD2 matching over 8 bases. With V trimmed by 1 base and J by 2 bases, 7 bases remained unmatched. Germline lookup yields CDR1 SGHAT and CDR2 FQNNGV. CDR3 size: 16 residues. CDR3 sequence: CASSLGLYSGTYEQYF. CDR3 coding DNA: TGTGCCAGCAGCTTAGGACTCTATAGCGGGACCTACGAGCAGTACTTC.

The chain uses TRBV27 and TRBJ1-2; D unresolved. V was shortened by 5 bases and J by 1 base, with 11 bases between the two germline ends. The CDR3 is 14 residues long. The germline V gene encodes CDR1 MNHEY and CDR2 SMNVEV (reference sequence). The chain's CDR3 is CASSPRLINYGYTF. The CDR3 DNA follows: TGTGCCAGCAGTCCACGACTGATTAACTATGGCTACACCTTC.

The chain links TRBV30 to TRBJ1-1, with 8 bases matching TRBD1. The CDR3 is made up of 15 amino acids. With 3 bases clipped from V and 4 bases from J, the junction kept 10 bases outside the gene matches. CDR1 and CDR2 (germline): GTSNPN, SVGIG (reference sequence). This CDR3 is CAWRSADREGTEAFF. Written as DNA, the CDR3 is TGTGCCTGGAGGTCTGCGGACAGGGAGGGCACTGAAGCTTTCTTT. Full variable domain (rest looked up from reference TRBV30 and TRBJ1-1): SQTIHQWPATLVQPVGSPLSLECTVEGTSNPNLYWYRQAAGRGLQLLFYSVGIGQISSEVPQNLSASRPQDRQFILSSKKLLLSDSGFYLCAWRSADREGTEAFFGQGTRLTVV.

The chain is built from TRBV11-2 and TRBJ2-3, with D hard to call. This CDR3 is built from 15 residues. Trimming took 0 bases from V and 1 from J, leaving 8 bases between them. Germline V gene data show CDR1 as SGHAT and CDR2 as FQNNGV. CDR3 residues: CASSLDSTRTDTQYF. The CDR3 DNA reads as TGTGCCAGCAGCTTAGATAGCACCCGCACAGATACGCAGTATTTT.

The chain recombines TRBV30 with TRBJ1-1, with TRBD1 matching over 7 bases. V shed 2 bases and J 5 bases; nucleotides not matched to a gene: 11. Germline CDR1 and CDR2: GTSNPN and SVGIG (reference sequence). The CDR3 length is 15 residues. CDR3 nucleotides: TGTGCCTGGAGTTCTCCCGACAGGGATGGAACTGAAGCTTTCTTT. Translating it yields CAWSSPDRDGTEAFF.

This chain connects TRBV10-2 to TRBJ2-7, with D possibly TRBD1 on 6 matching bases. Deletions cut 5 bases from V and 5 bases from J, with 16 bases between. The CDR3 covers 14 residues. Germline assignment: CDR1 WSHSY and CDR2 SAAADI. The CDR3 region is CASSLIGQRNEQYF. The CDR3 DNA follows: TGCGCCAGCAGTCTAATCGGACAGAGGAACGAGCAGTACTTC.

This clone was found a few times. The chain links TRBV5-4 to TRBJ1-2; D unresolved. V was cut by 3 bases and J by 4 bases, with 10 bases left in between. This CDR3 has 13 amino acids. Germline assignment: CDR1 SGHNT and CDR2 YYREEE (reference sequence). CDR3 sequence (DNA): TGTGCCAGCAGCTCGCAACAGAGCTATGGCTACACCTTC. Amino acids: CASSSQQSYGYTF.

The rearrangement uses TRBV28 and TRBJ2-7, with 9 nucleotides matching TRBD2. This CDR3 contains 14 residues. After removal of 2 bases from V and 4 bases from J, the junction contained 3 bases not matched to a gene. Germline lookup yields CDR1 MDHEN and CDR2 SYDVKM. The CDR3 protein is CASSLLAGRYEQYF. The CDR3 DNA is TGTGCCAGCAGTTTACTAGCGGGAAGATACGAGCAGTACTTC.

This chain uses TRBV5-4 with TRBJ2-3, with 7 bases fitting TRBD2. CDR1 SGHNT and CDR2 YYREEE come from the germline V gene (reference sequence). Trimming at V came to 1 base and at J to 5 bases, leaving 13 bases not matched to a gene. There are 17 residues in the CDR3. The CDR3 DNA reads as TGTGCCAGCAGCTTGAAGACTAGCAGTGGGGGTGGAGATACGCAGTATTTT. Protein: CASSLKTSSGGGDTQYF.

V usage is TRBV4-1 and J usage is TRBJ2-1; 8 bases line up with TRBD1. This CDR3 has 17 amino acids. Losses at the gene ends were 2 bases for V and 0 bases for J; bases not matched to a gene: 6. Per germline, CDR1 MGHRA and CDR2 YSYEKL. CDR3 coding DNA: TGCGCCAGCAGCCAACTCCCAGGGGGCCTCTCCTACAATGAGCAGTTCTTC. This translates into CASSQLPGGLSYNEQFF.

V and J are TRBV19 and TRBJ2-7; 9 positions agree with TRBD2. In germline, CDR1 is LNHDA, CDR2 SQIVND (reference sequence). V lost 4 bases to trimming and J lost 2 bases; unmatched junction nucleotides: 0. CDR3 length: 13 residues. In DNA form, the CDR3 reads TGTGCCAGTAGTAGCGGGAGGGCCTACGAGCAGTACTTC. This sequence encodes CASSSGRAYEQYF.

For this clone: The germline gene is not matched at one end of the junction; a read error may be the cause. The chain is built from TRBV7-7 and TRBJ2-1; the match to TRBD2 covers 9 bases. The CDR3 is 14 residues long. Germline values: CDR1 SSHAT, CDR2 FNYEAQ (reference sequence). CDR3 loop: CASSLASGNNEQFF. The CDR3 nucleotides are TGTGCTAGCAGCTTGGCTAGCGGGAACAATGAGCAGTTCTTC.

The chain carries TRBV28 and TRBJ1-5; tentative D call: TRBD1 (6 bases). The CDR3 extends over 15 amino acids. Germline V gene data show CDR1 as MDHEN and CDR2 as SYDVKM. V lost 4 bases and J lost 6, with 16 bases in between. This chain's CDR3 is CASSSHREVGQPQHF. The CDR3, as DNA: TGTGCCAGCAGTTCTCACAGGGAAGTGGGTCAGCCCCAGCATTTT.

This chain links TRBV11-1 with TRBJ2-7; D gene uncertain. V lost 1 base and J lost 6, with 10 bases in between. CDR1 and CDR2 from the germline V gene are SGHAT and FQDESV (reference sequence). The CDR3 spans 13 residues. CDR3 coding DNA: TGTGCCAGCAGCTTAGATGGGCGAACCGAGCAGTACTTC. Its protein product is CASSLDGRTEQYF.

The chain uses TRBV6-1 and TRBJ2-7; 10 bases line up with TRBD2. This CDR3 comprises 14 residues. V dropped 6 bases and J dropped 3; count of bases not matched to a gene: 5. Germline V gene data show CDR1 as MNHNS and CDR2 as SASEGT. This chain's CDR3 is CASSPAGGFYEQYF. CDR3 in DNA: TGTGCCAGCAGCCCAGCGGGAGGGTTCTACGAGCAGTACTTC.

V is TRBV6-5 and J is TRBJ1-5, with no clear D. Per germline, CDR1 MNHEY and CDR2 SVGAGI. With 5 bases removed from V and 7 bases from J, the gap between germline ends came to 12 bases. CDR3 size: 13 residues. CDR3 coding DNA: TGTGCCAGCAGTGAATCCAGGTACCAGCCCCAGCATTTT. Protein: CASSESRYQPQHF.

The genes are TRBV5-1 and TRBJ2-2, with D possibly matching TRBD1 (5 bases). Germline lookup yields CDR1 SGHRS and CDR2 YFSETQ. With 7 bases removed from V and 0 bases from J, the gap between germline ends came to 22 bases. The length of the CDR3 is 18 residues. Here the CDR3 reads CASRYARGSRANTGELFF. CDR3 nucleotides: TGCGCCAGCCGCTACGCAAGGGGAAGCAGGGCGAACACCGGGGAGCTGTTTTTT.